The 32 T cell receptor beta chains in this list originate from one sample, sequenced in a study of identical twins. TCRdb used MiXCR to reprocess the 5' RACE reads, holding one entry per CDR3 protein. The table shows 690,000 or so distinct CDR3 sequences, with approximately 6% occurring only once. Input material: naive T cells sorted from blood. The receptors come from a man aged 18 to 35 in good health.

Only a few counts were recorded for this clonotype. The chain's CDR3 is CAIYGGPDTQYF. The CDR3 coding sequence is TGTGCCATTTATGGGGGCCCAGATACGCAGTATTTT. The V gene is TRBV10-3, the J gene TRBJ2-3; possibly TRBD1 for D (6 bases). The CDR3 runs 12 residues. CDR1 and CDR2 from the germline V gene are ENHRY and SYGVKD. Trimming pared 9 bases from V and 4 bases from J, leaving 11 bases between.

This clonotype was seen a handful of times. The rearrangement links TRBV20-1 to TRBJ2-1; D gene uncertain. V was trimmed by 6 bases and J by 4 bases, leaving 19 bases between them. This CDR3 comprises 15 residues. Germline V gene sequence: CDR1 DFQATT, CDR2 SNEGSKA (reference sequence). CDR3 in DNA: TGCAGTGCGGACGGAACGGTCGAAACTTACAATGAGCAGTTCTTC. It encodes CSADGTVETYNEQFF.

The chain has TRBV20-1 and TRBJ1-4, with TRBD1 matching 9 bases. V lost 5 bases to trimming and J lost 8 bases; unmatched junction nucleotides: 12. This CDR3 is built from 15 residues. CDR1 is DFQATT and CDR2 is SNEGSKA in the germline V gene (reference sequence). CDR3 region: CSAAPDRGILEKLFF. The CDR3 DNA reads TGCAGTGCTGCCCCCGACAGGGGGATTCTAGAAAAACTGTTTTTT.

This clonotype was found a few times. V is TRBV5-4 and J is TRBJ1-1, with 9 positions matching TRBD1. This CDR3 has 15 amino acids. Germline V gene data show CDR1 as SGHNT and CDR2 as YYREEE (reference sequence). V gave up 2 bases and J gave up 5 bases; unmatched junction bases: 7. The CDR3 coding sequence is TGTGCCAGCAGCTTCCGGACAGGGGTTGGAACTGAAGCTTTCTTT. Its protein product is CASSFRTGVGTEAFF.

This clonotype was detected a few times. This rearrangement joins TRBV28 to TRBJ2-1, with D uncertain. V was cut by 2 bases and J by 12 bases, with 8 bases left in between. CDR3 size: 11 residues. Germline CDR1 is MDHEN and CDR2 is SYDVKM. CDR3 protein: CASSLNGVQFF. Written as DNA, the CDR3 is TGTGCCAGCAGTTTAAATGGAGTGCAGTTCTTC.

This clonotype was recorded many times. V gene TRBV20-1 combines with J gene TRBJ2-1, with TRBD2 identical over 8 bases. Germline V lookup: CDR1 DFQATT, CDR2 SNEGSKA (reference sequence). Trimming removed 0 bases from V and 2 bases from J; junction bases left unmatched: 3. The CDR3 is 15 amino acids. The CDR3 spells CSAREGLGTYNEQFF. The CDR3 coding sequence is TGCAGTGCTAGAGAGGGACTAGGGACCTACAATGAGCAGTTCTTC.

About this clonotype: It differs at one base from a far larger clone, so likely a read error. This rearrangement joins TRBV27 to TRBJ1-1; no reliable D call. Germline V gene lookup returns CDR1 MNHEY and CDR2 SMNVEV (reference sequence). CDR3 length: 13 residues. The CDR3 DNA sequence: TGTGCCATCAGTTTACTCCTGAACACTGAAGCTTTCTTT. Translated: CAISLLLNTEAFF.

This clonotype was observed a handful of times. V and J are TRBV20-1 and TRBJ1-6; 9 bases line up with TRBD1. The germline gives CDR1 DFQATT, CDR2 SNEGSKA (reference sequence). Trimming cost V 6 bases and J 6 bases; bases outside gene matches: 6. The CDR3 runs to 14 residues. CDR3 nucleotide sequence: TGCAGTGCAGAGGACAGGGGAGCTAATTCACCCCTCCACTTT. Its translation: CSAEDRGANSPLHF.

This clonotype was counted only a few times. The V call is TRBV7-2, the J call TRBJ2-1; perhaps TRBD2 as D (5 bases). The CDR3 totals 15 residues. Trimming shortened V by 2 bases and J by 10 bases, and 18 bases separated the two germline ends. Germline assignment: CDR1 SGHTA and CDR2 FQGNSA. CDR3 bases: TGTGCCAGCAGCTTACCGTTGGCCGTCCCGGGAGAGCAGTTCTTC. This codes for CASSLPLAVPGEQFF.

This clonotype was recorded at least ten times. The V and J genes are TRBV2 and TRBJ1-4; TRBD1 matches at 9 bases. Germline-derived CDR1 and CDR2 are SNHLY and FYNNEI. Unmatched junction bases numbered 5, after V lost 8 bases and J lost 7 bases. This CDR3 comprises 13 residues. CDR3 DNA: TGTGCCAGCCAGCGGGACAGGGTTGAAAAACTGTTTTTT. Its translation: CASQRDRVEKLFF.

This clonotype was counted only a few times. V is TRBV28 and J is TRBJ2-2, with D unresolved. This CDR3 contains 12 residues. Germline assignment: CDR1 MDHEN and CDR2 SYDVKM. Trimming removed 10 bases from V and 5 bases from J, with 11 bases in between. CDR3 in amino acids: CAIPAATGELFF. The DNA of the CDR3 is TGTGCCATCCCGGCTGCAACCGGGGAGCTGTTTTTT.

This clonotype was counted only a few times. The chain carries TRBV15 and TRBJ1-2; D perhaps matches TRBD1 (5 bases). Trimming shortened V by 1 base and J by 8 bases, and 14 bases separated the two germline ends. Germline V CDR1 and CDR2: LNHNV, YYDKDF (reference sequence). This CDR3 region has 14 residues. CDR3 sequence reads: CATSRAAGPGGYTF. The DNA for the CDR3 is TGTGCCACCAGCAGAGCCGCGGGACCCGGGGGCTACACCTTC.

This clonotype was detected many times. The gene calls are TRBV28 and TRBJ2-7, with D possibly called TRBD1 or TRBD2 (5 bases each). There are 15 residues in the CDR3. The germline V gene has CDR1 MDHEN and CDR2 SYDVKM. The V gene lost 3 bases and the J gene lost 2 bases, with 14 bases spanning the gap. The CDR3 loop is CASSFDQGVTYEQYF. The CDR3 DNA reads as TGTGCCAGCAGTTTCGATCAGGGAGTGACCTACGAGCAGTACTTC.

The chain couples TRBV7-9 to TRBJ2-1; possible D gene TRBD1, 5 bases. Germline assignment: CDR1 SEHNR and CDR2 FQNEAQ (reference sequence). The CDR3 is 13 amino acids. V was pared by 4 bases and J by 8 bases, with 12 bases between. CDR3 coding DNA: TGTGCCAGCAGCTCACGGTGGGGCGATGAGCAGTTCTTC. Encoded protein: CASSSRWGDEQFF.

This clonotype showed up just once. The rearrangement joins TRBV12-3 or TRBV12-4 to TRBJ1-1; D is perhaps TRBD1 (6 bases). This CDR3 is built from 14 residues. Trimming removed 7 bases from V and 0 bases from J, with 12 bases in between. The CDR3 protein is CASTPRGMNTEAFF. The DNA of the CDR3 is TGTGCCAGCACTCCTAGGGGGATGAACACTGAAGCTTTCTTT.

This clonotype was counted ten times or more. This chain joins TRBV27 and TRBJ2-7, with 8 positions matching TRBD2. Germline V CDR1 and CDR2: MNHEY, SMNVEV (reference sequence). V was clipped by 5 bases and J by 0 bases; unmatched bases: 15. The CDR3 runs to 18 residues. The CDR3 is CASSPSRLAYYSSYEQYV. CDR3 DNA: TGTGCCAGCAGTCCCTCTAGACTAGCGTATTATAGCTCCTACGAGCAGTACGTC.

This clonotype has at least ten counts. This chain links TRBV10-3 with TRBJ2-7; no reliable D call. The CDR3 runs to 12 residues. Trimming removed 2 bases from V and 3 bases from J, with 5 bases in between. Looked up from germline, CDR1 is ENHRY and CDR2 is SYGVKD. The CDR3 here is CAISEPYYEQYF. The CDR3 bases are TGTGCCATCAGTGAGCCTTACTACGAGCAGTACTTC.

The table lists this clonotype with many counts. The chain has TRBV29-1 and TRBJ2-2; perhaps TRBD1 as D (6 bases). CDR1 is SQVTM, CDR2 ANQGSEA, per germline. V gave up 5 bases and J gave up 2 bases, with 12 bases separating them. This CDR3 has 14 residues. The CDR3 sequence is CSVLTGINTGELFF. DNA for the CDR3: TGCAGCGTTTTAACAGGGATTAACACCGGGGAGCTGTTTTTT.

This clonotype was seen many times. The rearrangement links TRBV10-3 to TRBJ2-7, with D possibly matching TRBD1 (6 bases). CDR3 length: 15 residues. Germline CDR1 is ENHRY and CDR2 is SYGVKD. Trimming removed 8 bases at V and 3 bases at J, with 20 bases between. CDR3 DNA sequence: TGTGCCATCTCCTATACTACAGGGAATAGCTACGAGCAGTACTTC. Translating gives CAISYTTGNSYEQYF.

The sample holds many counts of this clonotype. The CDR3 DNA sequence: TGCGCCAGCAGCAGTAGCGGGAGATTTGTCGATGAGCAGTTCTTC. It encodes CASSSSGRFVDEQFF. The chain links TRBV5-1 to TRBJ2-1, with 9 bases lining up with TRBD2. The V and J ends lost 4 bases and 8 bases, in that order; junction bases with no gene match: 10. The length of the CDR3 is 15 residues. Germline CDR1 and CDR2: SGHRS and YFSETQ.

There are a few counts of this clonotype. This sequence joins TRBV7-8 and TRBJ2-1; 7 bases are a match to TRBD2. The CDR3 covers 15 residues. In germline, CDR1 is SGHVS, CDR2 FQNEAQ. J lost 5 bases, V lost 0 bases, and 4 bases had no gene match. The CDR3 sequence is CASSLATSAHNEQFF. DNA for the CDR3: TGTGCCAGCAGCTTAGCCACTAGCGCCCACAATGAGCAGTTCTTC.

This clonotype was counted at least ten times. CDR3 bases: TGTGCCAGCAGCTTGACCGGGACTAGCTTGGGTTACAATGAGCAGTTCTTC. Its translation is CASSLTGTSLGYNEQFF. The J gene is TRBJ2-1, the V gene TRBV7-7; 9 bases agree with TRBD2. Per germline, CDR1 SSHAT and CDR2 FNYEAQ (reference sequence). After removal of 3 bases from V and 4 bases from J, the junction contained 10 bases not matched to a gene. This CDR3 region has 17 residues.

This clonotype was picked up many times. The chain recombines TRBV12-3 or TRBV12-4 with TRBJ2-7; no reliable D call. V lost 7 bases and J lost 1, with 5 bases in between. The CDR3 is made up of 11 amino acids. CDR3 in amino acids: CASTDSYEQYF. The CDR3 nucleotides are TGTGCCAGCACCGATTCCTACGAGCAGTACTTC.

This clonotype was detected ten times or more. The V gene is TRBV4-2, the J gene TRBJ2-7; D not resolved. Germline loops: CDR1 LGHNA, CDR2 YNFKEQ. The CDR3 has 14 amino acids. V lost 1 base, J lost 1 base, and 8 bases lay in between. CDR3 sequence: CASSQALGSYEQYF. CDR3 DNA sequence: TGTGCCAGCAGCCAAGCTTTAGGGTCCTACGAGCAGTACTTC.

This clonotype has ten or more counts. CDR3 loop: CASRKPSGSFTYNEQFF. The DNA for the CDR3 is TGTGCCAGCAGAAAGCCCAGCGGGAGTTTTACCTACAATGAGCAGTTCTTC. The V gene is TRBV28, the J gene TRBJ2-1; 8 nucleotides align to TRBD2. Germline CDR1 is MDHEN and CDR2 is SYDVKM. V gave up 6 bases and J gave up 2 bases; unmatched junction bases: 12. The CDR3 is made up of 17 amino acids.

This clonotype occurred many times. The CDR3 DNA sequence: TGTGCCACCGGGACCGACCCAGATACGCAGTATTTT. Translating gives CATGTDPDTQYF. This chain connects TRBV10-3 to TRBJ2-3; either TRBD1 or TRBD2 may fit D (5 bases each). The germline V gene encodes CDR1 ENHRY and CDR2 SYGVKD. The CDR3 sequence is 12 residues long. Trimming pared 10 bases from V and 4 bases from J, leaving 12 bases between.

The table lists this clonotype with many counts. CDR3 DNA: TGTGCCAGCAGTTTATTATGGGGGCTGGTTACGAACACTGAAGCTTTCTTT. As protein: CASSLLWGLVTNTEAFF. The rearrangement links TRBV28 to TRBJ1-1, with a tentative D call TRBD1 (6 bases). The CDR3 has 17 residues. Germline-derived CDR1 and CDR2 are MDHEN and SYDVKM. V lost 1 base to trimming and J lost 1 base, with 16 bases between them.

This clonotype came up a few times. CDR3 nucleotides: TGCAGTGCTAGAGATTTTTCCCTAGGTACAGATACGCAGTATTTT. As protein: CSARDFSLGTDTQYF. The chain carries TRBV20-1 and TRBJ2-3; the D is unclear. The CDR3 consists of 15 residues. Germline-derived CDR1 and CDR2 are DFQATT and SNEGSKA (reference sequence). V was shortened by 0 bases and J by 3 bases, with 13 bases between the two germline ends.

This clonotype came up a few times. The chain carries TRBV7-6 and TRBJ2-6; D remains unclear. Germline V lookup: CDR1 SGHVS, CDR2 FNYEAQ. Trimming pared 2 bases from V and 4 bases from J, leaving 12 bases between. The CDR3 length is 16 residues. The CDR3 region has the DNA TGTGCCAGCAGCTTACGTCTCCCAAAGGGGGCCAACGTCCTGACTTTC. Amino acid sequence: CASSLRLPKGANVLTF.

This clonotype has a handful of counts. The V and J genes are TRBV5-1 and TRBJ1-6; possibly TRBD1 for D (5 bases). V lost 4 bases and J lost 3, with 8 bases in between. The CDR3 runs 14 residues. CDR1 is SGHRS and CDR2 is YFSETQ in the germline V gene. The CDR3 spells CASSIDSYNSPLHF. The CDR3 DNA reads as TGCGCCAGCAGCATCGACAGCTATAATTCACCCCTCCACTTT. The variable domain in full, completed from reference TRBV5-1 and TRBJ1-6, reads KAGVTQTPRYLIKTRGQQVTLSCSPISGHRSVSWYQQTPGQGLQFLFEYFSETQRNKGNFPGRFSGRQFSNSRSEMNVSTLELGDSALYLCASSIDSYNSPLHFGNGTRLTVT.

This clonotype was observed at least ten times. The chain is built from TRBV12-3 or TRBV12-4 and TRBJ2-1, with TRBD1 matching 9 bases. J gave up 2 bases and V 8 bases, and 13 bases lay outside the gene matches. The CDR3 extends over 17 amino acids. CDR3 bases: TGTGCCAGCCGACCGCCTCAGGGACAGGGTCCCTACAATGAGCAGTTCTTC. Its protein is CASRPPQGQGPYNEQFF.

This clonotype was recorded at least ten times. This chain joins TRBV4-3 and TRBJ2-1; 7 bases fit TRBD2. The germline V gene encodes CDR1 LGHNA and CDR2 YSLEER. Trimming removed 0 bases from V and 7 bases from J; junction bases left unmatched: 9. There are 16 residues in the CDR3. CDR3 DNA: TGCGCCAGCAGCCAAGAGGGTCTTCGGGGAGGGAATGAGCAGTTCTTC. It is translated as CASSQEGLRGGNEQFF.